This paragraph reports one T cell receptor (beta chain). The target antigen is unknown. The sample originates from a study of CD8 T cells in ankylosing spondylitis. Findings of the study overall: Peripheral blood held disease-linked clones only at relatively low frequency, and these were CD8+.

The CDR3 has 14 amino acids. Germline V gene lookup returns CDR1 SSHAT and CDR2 FNYEAQ (reference sequence). Trimming removed 2 bases at V and 4 bases at J, with 8 bases between. Preparation of TCR beta libraries was done by quantitative 5'-RACE with molecular barcodes. TCRdb re-derived calls from the 5' RACE reads in MiXCR, one entry per CDR3 protein. The data contain more than 250,000 distinct CDR3 sequences, more than 9% of them singletons. The chain couples TRBV7-7 to TRBJ2-2, with D unclear. The TCR was taken from a female donor with ankylosing spondylitis or in good health (not recorded which). The sample consisted of blood, either unsorted or a sorted T cell fraction (not recorded which). The CDR3 DNA reads as TGTGCCAGCAGCTTAAGTACCTCCACCGGGGAGCTGTTTTTT. Amino acids: CASSLSTSTGELFF.